A selection of T cell receptor beta chains follows, all from one sample in a study of stem cell transplantation in POMP-related autoinflammatory disease. The data were produced by immunoSEQ multiplex PCR, yet TCRdb's version contains in-frame clones alone and is incomplete. The sample contains around 32,000 clones, about 90% of which appear only once. The sample in question was CD4+ T cells from PBMCs, obtained before stem cell transplantation. The receptors stem from a human donor with POMP-related autoinflammation and immune dysregulation (PRAID). The CDR3 runs from the conserved cysteine through the conserved F or W. The order of the fields is J gene, D gene, V gene, clone size, CDR3 protein, CDR3 DNA. D genes are given only for firm matches. The size of a clone is reported for some rows only, either as once, few or many, or as a class for expanded clones.

TRBJ1-1,.,TRBV6-5,.,CASRDTGLVEAFF,TGTGCCAGCAGGGATACAGGGTTGGTTGAAGCTTTCTTT
TRBJ1-4,TRBD1,TRBV6-5,once,CASRRDSSNEKLFF,TGTGCCAGCAGAAGGGACAGCTCTAATGAAAAACTGTTTTTT
TRBJ2-7,.,TRBV28,.,CASRAWNSAHEQYF,TGTGCCAGCCGCGCTTGGAATAGTGCTCACGAGCAGTACTTC
TRBJ2-5,.,TRBV4-1,.,CASSQDPGQGGQETQYF,TGCGCCAGCAGCCAAGATCCTGGACAGGGAGGGCAAGAGACCCAGTACTTC
TRBJ2-3,TRBD2,TRBV5-4,.,CASSFQRLAGGDTDTQYF,TGTGCCAGCAGCTTCCAGCGACTAGCGGGAGGGGATACAGATACGCAGTATTTT
TRBJ2-5,.,TRBV10-3,.,CAISGDRQETQYF,TGTGCCATCAGTGGCGACCGACAAGAGACCCAGTACTTC
TRBJ1-1,TRBD1,TRBV5-4,.,CASSPGDRWNGDTEAFF,TGTGCCAGCAGCCCAGGGGACAGGTGGAACGGGGACACTGAAGCTTTCTTT
TRBJ1-1,.,TRBV6-1,.,CASSASHVNTEAFF,TGTGCCAGCAGTGCATCGCACGTGAACACTGAAGCTTTCTTT
TRBJ2-3,TRBD2,TRBV15,.,CATSVRLLGGEDTQYF,TGTGCCACCTCTGTCAGGCTTTTGGGAGGGGAAGATACGCAGTATTTT
TRBJ1-5,TRBD1,TRBV28,.,CASSLTGWTGDDQPQHF,TGTGCCAGCAGTTTAACAGGTTGGACAGGGGATGACCAGCCCCAGCATTTT
TRBJ2-5,.,TRBV5-1,.,CASSFTGSGETQYF,TGCGCCAGCAGCTTCACAGGATCCGGAGAGACCCAGTACTTC
TRBJ1-6,TRBD1,TRBV6-1,once,CASRSTGTVNSPLHF,TGTGCCAGCAGGTCCACCGGGACAGTTAATTCACCCCTCCACTTT
TRBJ2-5,.,TRBV5-1,.,CASSLRAEPGETQYF,TGCGCCAGCAGCTTACGGGCCGAGCCGGGGGAGACCCAGTACTTC
TRBJ1-3,.,TRBV6-5,.,CASSYSTGVGNTIYF,TGTGCCAGCAGTTACTCGACCGGGGTGGGAAACACCATATATTTT
TRBJ1-2,.,TRBV19,.,CASSISRSLGYTF,TGTGCCAGTAGTATATCAAGGTCGCTTGGCTACACCTTC
TRBJ2-5,TRBD1,TRBV5-1,few,CASSLRQGEETQYF,TGCGCCAGCAGCTTGAGGCAGGGGGAAGAGACCCAGTACTTC
TRBJ2-1,TRBD2,TRBV25-1,.,CASSARTSGMDEQFF,TGTGCCAGCAGTGCCCGGACTAGCGGGATGGATGAGCAGTTCTTC
TRBJ2-7,.,TRBV27,.,CASSLPPKEYEQYF,TGTGCCAGCAGTTTACCACCTAAGGAGTACGAGCAGTACTTC
TRBJ1-4,.,TRBV6-6,once,CASSWTATNEKLFF,TGTGCCAGCAGCTGGACAGCAACTAATGAAAAACTGTTTTTT
TRBJ2-7,.,TRBV7-2,few,CASSLSQGSHYEQYF,TGTGCCAGCAGCTTAAGCCAGGGTTCTCACTACGAGCAGTACTTC
TRBJ2-4,TRBD2,TRBV7-9,once,CASSQLAGAGYIQYF,TGTGCCAGCAGTCAACTAGCGGGAGCAGGTTACATTCAGTACTTC
TRBJ2-5,.,TRBV25-1,.,CASSEIFQYF,TGTGCCAGCAGTGAAATATTCCAGTACTTC
TRBJ1-3,.,TRBV5-1,.,CASSPQAASSGNTIYF,TGCGCCAGCAGCCCGCAGGCCGCCAGCTCTGGAAACACCATATATTTT
TRBJ2-3,TRBD1,TRBV19,.,CASRDRGPSTDTQYF,TGTGCCAGTAGGGACAGGGGGCCTAGCACAGATACGCAGTATTTT
TRBJ1-2,.,TRBV14,.,CASSQAGRDRYGYTF,TGTGCCAGCAGCCAAGCAGGCAGGGATCGGTATGGCTACACCTTC
TRBJ2-3,.,TRBV29-1,.,CSVEGNIQLRDPGADTQYF,TGCAGCGTTGAAGGAAACATACAATTGAGGGACCCGGGGGCAGATACGCAGTATTTT
TRBJ2-5,.,TRBV19,.,CASSIIHRELETQYF,TGTGCCAGTAGTATTATTCACAGGGAGTTAGAGACCCAGTACTTC
TRBJ1-2,.,TRBV5-4,.,CASSLGQGGYGYTF,TGTGCCAGCAGCCTCGGCCAGGGAGGCTATGGCTACACCTTC
TRBJ2-2,TRBD2,TRBV5-1,.,CASSFPAGVTGELFF,TGCGCCAGCAGCTTTCCAGCGGGGGTCACCGGGGAGCTGTTTTTT
TRBJ1-2,.,TRBV9,.,CASSVESQGNYGYTF,TGTGCCAGCAGCGTAGAGTCCCAGGGTAACTATGGCTACACCTTC
TRBJ2-7,.,TRBV7-2,.,CASSFRGISYEQYF,TGTGCCAGCAGCTTTAGGGGGATCTCCTACGAGCAGTACTTC
TRBJ1-4,TRBD1,TRBV28,once,CASSSPGGSPKLFF,TGTGCCAGCAGTTCCCCAGGGGGCTCGCCTAAACTGTTTTTT
TRBJ2-2,.,TRBV9,.,CASSANRLGTTGELFF,TGTGCCAGCAGCGCCAACCGACTAGGCACCACCGGGGAGCTGTTTTTT
TRBJ2-7,.,TRBV5-1,.,CASSLGWRSYEQYF,TGCGCCAGCAGCTTGGGCTGGCGCTCCTACGAGCAGTACTTC
TRBJ1-2,.,TRBV5-6,.,CASSIRGNYGYTF,TGTGCCAGCAGCATTAGAGGGAACTATGGCTACACCTTC
TRBJ1-4,TRBD1,TRBV6-6,.,CASSRGQGALLFF,TGTGCCAGCAGTAGGGGACAGGGAGCTTTACTGTTTTTT
TRBJ1-6,.,TRBV21-1,few,CASNPSFTNSPLHF,TGTGCCAGCAACCCCTCCTTTACCAATTCACCCCTCCACTTT
TRBJ1-4,TRBD1,TRBV10-1,.,CASSAGQANEKLFF,TGCGCCAGCAGTGCGGGACAGGCTAATGAAAAACTGTTTTTT